A single T cell receptor beta chain is shown here with its context. The entry originates in a study of T cells in localized non-small cell lung cancer. Profiling relied on immunoSEQ multiplex PCR, and the TCRdb table lists in-frame clones only, not all of them. The sample yields tens of thousands of clones, more than 75% seen once. CDR3 length: 13 amino acids. Germline loops: CDR1 SGHNT, CDR2 YYREEE (reference sequence). After removal of 0 bases from V and 7 bases from J, the junction contained 0 bases not matched to a gene. The rearrangement links TRBV5-4 to TRBJ1-2, with 10 bases identical to TRBD1. This TCR came from a woman aged 35 to 70 with stage I squamous cell lung carcinoma. The sample here was peripheral blood, taken before any cancer treatment. CDR3 region: CASSLGQGAGYTF. The CDR3 region has the DNA TGTGCCAGCAGCTTGGGACAGGGGGCTGGCTACACCTTC. The complete variable domain, with remaining parts taken from reference TRBV5-4 and TRBJ1-2, reads ETGVTQSPTHLIKTRGQQVTLRCSSQSGHNTVSWYQQALGQGPQFIFQYYREEENGRGNFPPRFSGLQFPNYSSELNVNALELDDSALYLCASSLGQGAGYTFGSGTRLTVV.